Listed here are 19 T cell receptor beta chains from one sample, sequenced in a study of blood T cell repertoires in COVID-19. Sequencing was performed with immunoSEQ multiplex PCR; in TCRdb, only in-frame clones are kept and a portion is missing. The repertoire holds about 220,000 clones, with 88% as singletons. Sequenced sample: PBMCs or T cells enriched from blood (not recorded which). The receptors were sampled from a woman aged 40 to 50 with acute COVID-19.

There are many counts of this clone. The chain combines TRBV25-1 with TRBJ1-5, with a tentative D call TRBD1 (5 bases). The ends were cut back, 8 bases at V and 3 bases at J, with 14 bases in the middle. Germline lookup yields CDR1 MGHDK and CDR2 SYGVNS. The CDR3 contains 14 residues. Here the CDR3 reads CASVGSGLNQPQHF. Written as DNA, the CDR3 is TGTGCCAGCGTGGGATCAGGGCTCAATCAGCCCCAGCATTTT.

This rearrangement joins TRBV7-9 to TRBJ1-4; tentative D call: TRBD1 (6 bases). V was cut by 5 bases and J by 8 bases, with 12 bases left in between. CDR3 length: 13 amino acids. Germline V gene data show CDR1 as SEHNR and CDR2 as FQNEAQ (reference sequence). The CDR3: CASSGQLEEKLFF. The CDR3 DNA is TGTGCCAGCAGCGGACAGTTAGAAGAAAAACTGTTTTTT.

The genes are TRBV18 and TRBJ2-2; 7 bases agree with TRBD1. The CDR3 is 16 residues long. Germline CDR1 and CDR2: KGHSH and LQKENI. With 3 bases clipped from V and 1 base from J, the junction kept 5 bases outside the gene matches. The CDR3 nucleotides are TGTGCCAGCTCACCTAACAGGGGCCTGAACACCGGGGAGCTGTTTTTT. Translating gives CASSPNRGLNTGELFF.

V and J are TRBV9 and TRBJ2-6, with D tentatively TRBD2 (6 bases). The CDR3 sequence is 18 residues long. The germline V gene encodes CDR1 SGDLS and CDR2 YYNGEE. V gave up 0 bases and J gave up 0 bases, with 13 bases separating them. The CDR3 is CASSVEAGAISGANVLTF. The CDR3 DNA is TGTGCCAGCAGCGTAGAAGCGGGCGCGATCTCTGGGGCCAACGTCCTGACTTTC.

The J gene is TRBJ2-3, the V gene TRBV5-4; TRBD2 might be the D (7 bases). Germline V gene sequence: CDR1 SGHNT, CDR2 YYREEE (reference sequence). The V gene lost 8 bases and the J gene lost 4 bases, with 20 bases spanning the gap. The length of the CDR3 is 15 residues. The CDR3 loop reads CASEGRGGPADTQYF. The CDR3, as DNA: TGTGCCAGTGAGGGAAGGGGGGGGCCGGCAGATACGCAGTATTTT.

V gene TRBV9 combines with J gene TRBJ1-6; tentative D call: TRBD1 (6 bases). Germline V gene sequence: CDR1 SGDLS, CDR2 YYNGEE. Trimming stripped 1 base from V and 7 bases from J, with 12 bases between. CDR3 length: 15 amino acids. CDR3 region: CASSVIGQQNSPLHF. The CDR3 DNA sequence: TGTGCCAGCAGCGTAATCGGACAGCAGAATTCACCCCTCCACTTT. The full variable domain, completed using reference TRBV9 and TRBJ1-6, is DSGVTQTPKHLITATGQRVTLRCSPRSGDLSVYWYQQSLDQGLQFLIQYYNGEERAKGNILERFSAQQFPDLHSELNLSSLELGDSALYFCASSVIGQQNSPLHFGNGTRLTVT.

This sequence joins TRBV4-1 and TRBJ2-2; D not certain. CDR1 and CDR2 from the germline V gene are MGHRA and YSYEKL. CDR3 size: 15 residues. V lost 1 base to trimming and J lost 7 bases, with 13 bases between them. The CDR3 loop is CASSQASSLGGELFF. The CDR3 bases are TGCGCCAGCAGCCAAGCGAGTAGCCTAGGCGGGGAGCTGTTTTTT.

The rearrangement uses TRBV15 and TRBJ2-1; weak D call: TRBD2 (6 bases). This CDR3 is built from 16 residues. Trimming took off 4 bases at V and 7 bases at J, with 20 bases between the two ends. The germline V gene encodes CDR1 LNHNV and CDR2 YYDKDF (reference sequence). DNA for the CDR3: TGTGCCACCAGCATCGGCGGGGTAGGTCTGTTGAATGAGCAGTTCTTC. Translated, it gives CATSIGGVGLLNEQFF.

CDR3 sequence: CASSSSSGGAEKTQYF. CDR3 bases: TGTGCCAGCAGCTCTTCTAGCGGGGGGGCGGAAAAGACCCAGTACTTC. The chain combines TRBV13 with TRBJ2-5, with 12 bases matching TRBD2. CDR1 is PRHDT and CDR2 is FYEKMQ in the germline V gene (reference sequence). The V and J ends lost 4 bases and 6 bases, in that order; junction bases with no gene match: 9. This CDR3 spans 16 amino acids.

The V gene is TRBV27, the J gene TRBJ1-1, with a weak D call TRBD1 (5 bases). The germline gives CDR1 MNHEY, CDR2 SMNVEV (reference sequence). Trimming cost V 5 bases and J 2 bases, with 15 bases left between them. CDR3 length equals 15 residues. The DNA of the CDR3 is TGTGCCAGCAGTACCCTCGGGCAGGGAAACACTGAAGCTTTCTTT. It yields the protein CASSTLGQGNTEAFF.

This clone was seen a handful of times. The V gene is TRBV7-9, the J gene TRBJ1-5; D perhaps matches TRBD1 (6 bases). Trimming removed 5 bases from V and 2 bases from J, with 13 bases in between. Germline V gene data show CDR1 as SEHNR and CDR2 as FQNEAQ (reference sequence). The CDR3 has 15 residues. In nucleotides, the CDR3 is TGTGCCAGCAGCCCCTCAGGGGCGGGCAATCAGCCCCAGCATTTT. Its protein is CASSPSGAGNQPQHF.

The V call is TRBV24-1, the J call TRBJ2-1; tentatively, D is TRBD1 (7 bases). The ends were cut back, 5 bases at V and 10 bases at J, with 14 bases in the middle. CDR1 is KGHDR, CDR2 SFDVKD, per germline. The CDR3 extends over 13 amino acids. CDR3 nucleotide sequence: TGTGCCACCAGTGCCAGGGGGGCAAACGAGCAGTTCTTC. Residues: CATSARGANEQFF.

This clone turned up a few times. The chain links TRBV7-9 to TRBJ2-1; a weak D match, TRBD2 (6 bases). The CDR3 is 13 amino acids. Per germline, CDR1 SEHNR and CDR2 FQNEAQ (reference sequence). V was cut by 4 bases and J by 9 bases, with 13 bases left in between. The CDR3: CASSYRERSEQFF. CDR3 nucleotides: TGTGCCAGCAGCTACCGGGAGCGCAGTGAGCAGTTCTTC.

The genes are TRBV6-5 and TRBJ1-2, with a possible D match to TRBD1 (5 bases). The CDR3 has 13 amino acids. Trimming took 10 bases from V and 7 from J, leaving 19 bases between them. Germline V gene data show CDR1 as MNHEY and CDR2 as SVGAGI. CDR3 amino acids: CATKLGGVGGYTF. DNA of the CDR3: TGTGCCACGAAGCTTGGAGGGGTTGGTGGCTACACCTTC.

This chain uses TRBV5-4 with TRBJ2-3; 8 bases are shared with TRBD1. Germline loops: CDR1 SGHNT, CDR2 YYREEE (reference sequence). The V and J ends lost 3 bases and 6 bases, in that order; junction bases with no gene match: 6. This CDR3 has 14 residues. Here the CDR3 reads CASSWAGGLDTQYF. CDR3 coding DNA: TGTGCCAGCAGCTGGGCAGGGGGCTTGGATACGCAGTATTTT.

V usage is TRBV6-2 or TRBV6-3 and J usage is TRBJ1-5; 7 bases fit TRBD1. Germline trimming cut 5 bases from V and 5 bases from J; bases unmatched to any gene: 6. The CDR3 is 14 amino acids. Germline CDR1 is MNHEY and CDR2 is SVGEGT. CDR3 sequence (DNA): TGTGCCAGCAGTCACGGGACAGACCATCAGCCCCAGCATTTT. This gives the protein CASSHGTDHQPQHF.

The genes are TRBV7-2 and TRBJ1-1; 8 bases are a match to TRBD1. CDR3 length: 14 residues. V trimming: 3 bases; J trimming: 1 base; junction bases outside the gene matches: 1. The germline gives CDR1 SGHTA, CDR2 FQGNSA. The CDR3 bases are TGTGCCAGCAGCTTCGACAGGGGGAACACTGAAGCTTTCTTT. It is translated as CASSFDRGNTEAFF.

This clone is a singleton in its sample. The chain has TRBV9 and TRBJ2-3, with 8 bases lining up with TRBD2. Germline-derived CDR1 and CDR2 are SGDLS and YYNGEE. The length of the CDR3 is 18 residues. V dropped 2 bases and J dropped 3; count of bases not matched to a gene: 14. The CDR3 region has the DNA TGTGCCAGCAGCGTGTTCTCACGGGAGGGCAGTAGGACAGATACGCAGTATTTT. Translating it yields CASSVFSREGSRTDTQYF.

The chain uses TRBV27 and TRBJ2-1, with TRBD2 matching 9 bases. The CDR3 is 16 amino acids. Germline values: CDR1 MNHEY, CDR2 SMNVEV (reference sequence). V gave up 3 bases and J gave up 3 bases; unmatched junction bases: 6. Written as DNA, the CDR3 is TGTGCCAGCAGTTTGTTAGCGGGGGTACACTACAATGAGCAGTTCTTC. Translated, it gives CASSLLAGVHYNEQFF.